Below are 21 T cell receptor beta chains sequenced from a single sample in a study of regulatory T cells in long-lasting Graves disease. Documented time point: persistent/refractory GD, antithyroid drugs over 5 years with positive TRAb. Researchers made the TCR library from RNA that was extracted from PBMCs. Researchers made TCR beta libraries by using iRepertoire HTBI primers and running Arm-PCR on CDR3 regions. One entry per CDR3 protein, called by TCRdb with MiXCR from the multiplex PCR reads. The table has 400,000 or so distinct CDR3 sequences, around 21% seen once; the top ten hold around 20%. Sequencing was performed on peripheral blood mononuclear cells (PBMCs), taken when the disease was refractory, from a patient treated with antithyroid drugs. Every receptor here comes from a female donor with Graves disease.

This clonotype was detected only a few times. The V gene is TRBV10-1, the J gene TRBJ2-1, with D perhaps given as TRBD1 or TRBD2 (5 bases each). Looked up from germline, CDR1 is WNHNN and CDR2 is SYGVQD (reference sequence). V lost 0 bases to trimming and J lost 6 bases, with 18 bases between them. The CDR3 extends over 17 amino acids. The CDR3 sequence: CASSESPEGRPTNEQFF. The CDR3 region has the DNA TGCGCCAGCAGTGAGTCCCCAGAGGGGCGGCCAACCAATGAGCAGTTCTTC.

The rearrangement uses TRBV7-2 and TRBJ2-7; TRBD1 or TRBD2 may be the D gene (5 bases each). V was trimmed by 4 bases and J by 4 bases, leaving 17 bases between them. There are 15 residues in the CDR3. Germline CDR1 is SGHTA and CDR2 is FQGNSA. The CDR3 DNA reads as TGTGCCAGCAGCTCCCATCAAGAGGGGAAATACGAGCAGTACTTC. This codes for CASSSHQEGKYEQYF.

This clonotype was seen repeatedly, ten times or more. The chain links TRBV28 to TRBJ2-7; D remains ambiguous. Germline CDR1 MDHEN, CDR2 SYDVKM. This CDR3 region has 16 residues. CDR3 amino acids: CVPGQEDSYTTYEQYF. In nucleotides, the CDR3 is TGTGTCCCCGGGCAGGAAGACTCCTATACAACCTACGAGCAGTACTTC.

This sequence joins TRBV20-1 and TRBJ1-6; TRBD1 might be the D (6 bases). The CDR3 is made up of 15 amino acids. Germline lookup yields CDR1 DFQATT and CDR2 SNEGSKA (reference sequence). Trimming removed 0 bases from V and 6 bases from J, with 12 bases in between. CDR3 sequence (DNA): TGCAGTGCTAGAGATTGGGGGGGCGGTAATTCACCCCTCCACTTT. It codes for CSARDWGGGNSPLHF.

There are many counts of this clonotype. The rearrangement uses TRBV27 and TRBJ1-5, with unresolved D. V was trimmed by 0 bases and J by 0 bases, leaving 15 bases between them. Germline CDR1 reads MNHEY; CDR2 reads SMNVEV (reference sequence). This CDR3 is 18 amino acids long. The CDR3 DNA sequence: TGTGCCAGCAGTTTATCGGGGAGGAGCGCCTATAGCAATCAGCCCCAGCATTTT. Its protein product is CASSLSGRSAYSNQPQHF.

This clonotype was seen repeatedly, ten times or more. The chain uses TRBV11-1 and TRBJ2-7; 11 bases map to TRBD2. This CDR3 spans 14 amino acids. V trimming: 6 bases; J trimming: 3 bases; junction bases outside the gene matches: 4. Germline CDR1 reads SGHAT; CDR2 reads FQDESV (reference sequence). CDR3: CASRETSGSYEQYF. For the CDR3, the DNA is TGTGCCAGCAGAGAAACTAGCGGGAGCTACGAGCAGTACTTC.

The genes are TRBV27 and TRBJ1-5, with 10 positions matching TRBD1. V shed 9 bases, J shed 0 bases, and the junction held 5 bases outside the gene matches. This CDR3 is 15 amino acids long. Germline CDR1 reads MNHEY; CDR2 reads SMNVEV (reference sequence). The CDR3 DNA sequence: TGTGCCAGTTGGGGGACAGGGGATAGCAATCAGCCCCAGCATTTT. Protein product: CASWGTGDSNQPQHF.

This clonotype was observed many times. The chain joins TRBV28 to TRBJ1-5, with unresolved D. Germline CDR1 reads MDHEN; CDR2 reads SYDVKM. V lost 3 bases and J 3 bases, leaving 9 bases between the germline ends. The CDR3 totals 14 residues. Written as DNA, the CDR3 is TGTGCCAGCAGTTTGGTTGGTCCCAATCAGCCCCAGCATTTT. Residues: CASSLVGPNQPQHF.

This clonotype was counted between two and nine times. The rearrangement joins TRBV7-9 to TRBJ2-7, with D perhaps given as TRBD1 or TRBD2 (5 bases each). This CDR3 is built from 13 residues. The germline V and J ends were trimmed by 1 base and 4 bases, with 8 bases remaining between them. Germline assignment: CDR1 SEHNR and CDR2 FQNEAQ (reference sequence). The chain's CDR3 is CASSLGDVYEQYF. CDR3 DNA: TGTGCCAGCAGCTTAGGGGACGTTTACGAGCAGTACTTC.

The CDR3 sequence is CASSYSKGLGEFGELFF. Written as DNA, the CDR3 is TGTGCCAGCAGTTACTCGAAGGGACTAGGCGAATTCGGGGAGCTGTTTTTT. This chain joins TRBV6-2 or TRBV6-3 and TRBJ2-2, with 8 bases lining up with TRBD2. This CDR3 is 17 amino acids long. Unmatched junction bases numbered 10, after V lost 0 bases and J lost 7 bases. Germline CDR1 reads MNHEY; CDR2 reads SVGEGT.

The count of this clonotype is one. The J gene is TRBJ2-5, the V gene TRBV2, with 9 bases matching TRBD1. Germline V gene sequence: CDR1 SNHLY, CDR2 FYNNEI. The CDR3 extends over 14 amino acids. The junction had 7 bases not matched to a gene; V was cut back by 6 bases and J by 5 bases. CDR3 coding DNA: TGTGCCAGCAGGGAGGGGACAGGGTGGGAGACCCAGTACTTC. It translates to CASREGTGWETQYF.

This clonotype was detected many times. V is TRBV27 and J is TRBJ1-5; 8 bases are shared with TRBD1. CDR1 is MNHEY, CDR2 SMNVEV, per germline (reference sequence). CDR3 length equals 13 residues. J was trimmed by 7 bases and V by 4 bases; bases with no gene match: 3. CDR3 in amino acids: CASSSGQAQPQHF. The DNA of the CDR3 is TGTGCCAGCAGTTCGGGACAGGCCCAGCCCCAGCATTTT.

This clonotype was seen a handful of times. The rearrangement uses TRBV20-1 and TRBJ2-7; D is undetermined. This CDR3 spans 16 amino acids. The germline V gene encodes CDR1 DFQATT and CDR2 SNEGSKA (reference sequence). V was cut by 0 bases and J by 4 bases, with 19 bases left in between. Here the CDR3 DNA reads TGCAGTGCTAGAGATCCGTCGCCTCCCTCTGGGTACGAGCAGTACTTC. It translates to CSARDPSPPSGYEQYF.

There are a few counts of this clonotype. This chain joins TRBV29-1 and TRBJ1-5; no reliable D call. The ends were cut back, 7 bases at V and 0 bases at J, with 16 bases in the middle. CDR3 size: 15 residues. Germline V lookup: CDR1 SQVTM, CDR2 ANQGSEA. CDR3 region: CSASSSVDSNQPQHF. CDR3 DNA: TGCAGCGCATCTTCGTCAGTTGATAGCAATCAGCCCCAGCATTTT.

In its sample, this clonotype was seen many times. The rearrangement joins TRBV2 to TRBJ2-7; D gene uncertain. CDR3 size: 13 residues. Looked up from germline, CDR1 is SNHLY and CDR2 is FYNNEI. V was shortened by 6 bases and J by 5 bases, with 14 bases between the two germline ends. In DNA, the CDR3 is TGTGCCAGCAGAGGTGAGCACGGCGACGAGCAGTACTTC. Translating gives CASRGEHGDEQYF.

The rearrangement uses TRBV6-5 and TRBJ2-7; maybe TRBD1 (5 bases). CDR1 is MNHEY and CDR2 is SVGAGI in the germline V gene. Trimming shortened V by 4 bases and J by 2 bases, and 15 bases separated the two germline ends. The CDR3 runs 15 residues. CDR3 sequence reads: CASSFSGLRTYEQYF. The CDR3 DNA is TGTGCCAGCAGTTTTTCAGGGCTTCGAACCTACGAGCAGTACTTC.

The chain joins TRBV28 to TRBJ2-3; a possible D gene is TRBD2 (5 bases). The ends were cut back, 5 bases at V and 4 bases at J, with 13 bases in the middle. The CDR3 runs to 14 residues. Looked up from germline, CDR1 is MDHEN and CDR2 is SYDVKM. The CDR3 reads CASSPQAEADTQYF. The CDR3 region has the DNA TGTGCCAGCAGTCCCCAAGCGGAGGCAGATACGCAGTATTTT.

The rearrangement links TRBV5-1 to TRBJ2-2, with 9 bases lining up with TRBD1. Losses at the gene ends were 0 bases for V and 6 bases for J; bases not matched to a gene: 0. The CDR3 covers 14 residues. CDR1 and CDR2 from the germline V gene are SGHRS and YFSETQ. CDR3 amino acids: CASSLDRGPGELFF. The CDR3, as DNA: TGCGCCAGCAGCTTGGACAGGGGGCCCGGGGAGCTGTTTTTT. The full variable domain, its missing parts supplied by reference TRBV5-1 and TRBJ2-2, is KAGVTQTPRYLIKTRGQQVTLSCSPISGHRSVSWYQQTPGQGLQFLFEYFSETQRNKGNFPGRFSGRQFSNSRSEMNVSTLELGDSALYLCASSLDRGPGELFFGEGSRLTVL.

As concerns this clonotype: A far larger clone differs by one base, so this is likely a read error. CDR3 protein: CASSVFGSKISEQYF. CDR3 nucleotides: TGTGCCAGCAGTGTCTTCGGGAGTAAAATCAGCGAGCAGTACTTC. The chain links TRBV11-2 to TRBJ2-7, with a possible D match to TRBD2 (6 bases). The V and J ends lost 6 bases and 6 bases respectively, with 21 bases between them. The CDR3 extends over 15 amino acids. CDR1 and CDR2 from the germline V gene are SGHAT and FQNNGV.

At least ten counts were recorded for this clonotype. This sequence joins TRBV7-3 and TRBJ2-7; unclear D gene. CDR3 size: 11 residues. Germline assignment: CDR1 SGHTA and CDR2 FQGTGA. Between the trimmed V and J ends, which lost 1 base and 9 bases, there was a span of 7 bases. The CDR3 coding sequence is TGTGCCAGCAGCTTAAGCCCCCGGCAGTACTTC. Its protein is CASSLSPRQYF.

This clonotype appeared many times. The rearrangement uses TRBV12-3 or TRBV12-4 and TRBJ2-2, with D perhaps being TRBD1 or TRBD2 (6 bases each). V was trimmed by 5 bases and J by 1 base, leaving 23 bases between them. The length of the CDR3 is 19 residues. The CDR3 sequence: CASSRGQTGTLWNTGELFF. The DNA for the CDR3 is TGTGCCAGCAGTCGGGGGCAGACAGGCACCCTTTGGAACACCGGGGAGCTGTTTTTT.